This passage covers 21 T cell receptor beta chains from one sample sequenced in a study of blood T cells in healthy people across ages. Primed by a sample-barcoded 5' primer and a J-beta primer mix, a second PCR proceeded for about 7 to 11 cycles. One entry per CDR3 protein, called by TCRdb with MiXCR from the 5' RACE reads. The sample lists about 680,000 distinct CDR3 sequences; around half were seen once. Sequenced material: blood. The receptors stem from an older woman in good health.

The chain links TRBV15 to TRBJ2-3, with D possibly being TRBD1 (6 bases). Germline V gives CDR1 LNHNV, CDR2 YYDKDF (reference sequence). The ends were cut back, 1 base at V and 0 bases at J, with 11 bases in the middle. This CDR3 comprises 16 residues. The CDR3 DNA reads as TGTGCCACCAGCAGAGGTGTGGACAGCAGCACAGATACGCAGTATTTT. Its protein product is CATSRGVDSSTDTQYF.

V usage is TRBV27 and J usage is TRBJ2-3, with D maybe TRBD1 (5 bases). V was trimmed by 2 bases and J by 6 bases, leaving 15 bases between them. The CDR3 runs 15 residues. CDR1 is MNHEY and CDR2 is SMNVEV in the germline V gene (reference sequence). The CDR3 loop reads CASSLRGGARDTQYF. CDR3 sequence (DNA): TGTGCCAGCAGTTTAAGGGGCGGAGCTCGGGATACGCAGTATTTT.

The chain carries TRBV12-3 or TRBV12-4 and TRBJ2-7, with 7 bases matching TRBD1. This CDR3 is 14 amino acids long. Trimming cost V 5 bases and J 4 bases; bases outside gene matches: 8. CDR3 bases: TGTGCCAGCAGTGGAACAGGGGTTTGGTACGAGCAGTACTTC. Translating gives CASSGTGVWYEQYF.

This chain uses TRBV9 with TRBJ2-2; weak D call: TRBD2 (6 bases). Germline V gene sequence: CDR1 SGDLS, CDR2 YYNGEE. The CDR3 has 15 residues. V was trimmed by 0 bases and J by 6 bases, leaving 12 bases between them. In DNA form, the CDR3 reads TGTGCCAGCAGCGTAGCCGGGGGAGCATCCGGGGAGCTGTTTTTT. It translates to CASSVAGGASGELFF.

The gene calls are TRBV29-1 and TRBJ2-6; D remains unclear. CDR1 and CDR2 from the germline V gene are SQVTM and ANQGSEA. V lost 7 bases and J 1 base, leaving 8 bases between the germline ends. There are 13 residues in the CDR3. This chain's CDR3 is CSAAESGANVLTF. DNA for the CDR3: TGCAGCGCTGCAGAGTCTGGGGCCAACGTCCTGACTTTC.

This clonotype was observed many times. J is TRBJ2-7 and V is TRBV9; maybe TRBD2 (6 bases). Trimming left V 3 bases short and J 3 bases short, with 13 bases between. This CDR3 comprises 14 residues. Looked up from germline, CDR1 is SGDLS and CDR2 is YYNGEE. CDR3 DNA sequence: TGTGCCAGCAGCGCCAACCCGGGAGACTACGAGCAGTACTTC. This codes for CASSANPGDYEQYF. Based on the CDR3 plus reference TRBV9 and TRBJ2-7, the full variable domain is DSGVTQTPKHLITATGQRVTLRCSPRSGDLSVYWYQQSLDQGLQFLIQYYNGEERAKGNILERFSAQQFPDLHSELNLSSLELGDSALYFCASSANPGDYEQYFGPGTRLTVT.

This clonotype was counted a single time. The chain is built from TRBV7-3 and TRBJ2-1; 8 bases are shared with TRBD2. The V gene end was trimmed by 1 base and the J gene end by 3 bases; junction bases not matched to a gene: 2. CDR1 SGHTA and CDR2 FQGTGA come from the germline V gene. CDR3 length: 15 residues. The DNA for the CDR3 is TGTGCCAGCAGCTTAAGAGCGGGGGACTACAATGAGCAGTTCTTC. It is translated as CASSLRAGDYNEQFF.

This sequence joins TRBV6-6 and TRBJ1-1; tentatively, D is TRBD1 (6 bases). CDR1 is MNHNY and CDR2 is SVGAGI in the germline V gene (reference sequence). V lost 2 bases and J 5 bases, leaving 12 bases between the germline ends. The CDR3 loop spans 14 amino acids. This CDR3 reads CASSYGGQGTEAFF. CDR3 nucleotides: TGTGCCAGCAGTTACGGGGGTCAGGGGACTGAAGCTTTCTTT.

V usage is TRBV20-1 and J usage is TRBJ1-2; D is undetermined. The germline CDR1 and CDR2 sequences are DFQATT and SNEGSKA (reference sequence). Trimming removed 4 bases from V and 7 bases from J, with 19 bases in between. The CDR3 totals 14 residues. CDR3 loop: CSATAGEQFRGYTF. CDR3 coding DNA: TGCAGTGCTACCGCCGGAGAACAGTTTCGTGGCTACACCTTC.

This sequence joins TRBV7-2 and TRBJ2-1; D gene unclear. Per the germline V gene, CDR1 is SGHTA and CDR2 is FQGNSA. The CDR3 is made up of 13 amino acids. Trimming left V 4 bases short and J 10 bases short, with 14 bases between. CDR3 sequence reads: CASSSPSVNEQFF. In nucleotides, the CDR3 is TGTGCCAGCAGCTCCCCTTCGGTCAACGAGCAGTTCTTC.

The rearrangement links TRBV20-1 to TRBJ2-1, with no clear D. CDR1 and CDR2 (germline): DFQATT, SNEGSKA (reference sequence). The CDR3 is made up of 11 amino acids. V was cut by 2 bases and J by 1 base, with 0 bases left in between. DNA of the CDR3: TGCAGTGCTAGATCCTACAATGAGCAGTTCTTC. It is translated as CSARSYNEQFF.

This clonotype was found many times. The gene calls are TRBV6-2 or TRBV6-3 and TRBJ2-7; 9 nucleotides line up with TRBD2. The ends lost 2 bases at V and 7 bases at J; junction bases unmatched: 12. There are 16 residues in the CDR3. CDR1 and CDR2 from the germline V gene are MNHEY and SVGEGT. In DNA, the CDR3 is TGTGCCAGCAGTTACCCGGACGCGGGAGGGCCTGGAGAGCAGTACTTC. The encoded protein is CASSYPDAGGPGEQYF.

This clonotype was recorded a few times. The chain uses TRBV29-1 and TRBJ2-1; tentatively, D is TRBD2 (6 bases). V was trimmed by 6 bases and J by 4 bases, leaving 13 bases between them. Germline CDR1 reads SQVTM; CDR2 reads ANQGSEA. There are 13 residues in the CDR3. The CDR3 protein is CSVRLDLYNEQFF. CDR3 DNA sequence: TGCAGCGTGCGACTAGACCTTTACAATGAGCAGTTCTTC.

The rearrangement uses TRBV14 and TRBJ2-1; TRBD1 is a possible D gene (6 bases). This CDR3 has 16 residues. Germline V gene lookup returns CDR1 SGHDN and CDR2 FVKESK. V shed 2 bases and J shed 8 bases, with 19 bases lying between them. The chain's CDR3 is CASSQRQARQGYEQFF. Here the CDR3 DNA reads TGTGCCAGCAGCCAAAGACAGGCCCGTCAGGGCTATGAGCAGTTCTTC.

J is TRBJ2-1 and V is TRBV7-2; 7 positions match TRBD2. V shed 5 bases and J 13 bases; nucleotides not matched to a gene: 17. The CDR3 runs 15 residues. CDR1 is SGHTA and CDR2 is FQGNSA in the germline V gene. Written as DNA, the CDR3 is TGTGCCAGCAGCGGAGCGGGAATTCAAACGGAGACCCAGTTCTTC. It encodes CASSGAGIQTETQFF.

V gene TRBV20-1 combines with J gene TRBJ1-4, with 7 bases that match TRBD1. V was clipped by 3 bases and J by 5 bases; unmatched bases: 6. Germline-derived CDR1 and CDR2 are DFQATT and SNEGSKA (reference sequence). The CDR3 consists of 14 residues. The CDR3, as DNA: TGCAGTGCTAGGGTACAGGGGCGGAATGAAAAACTGTTTTTT. Encoded protein: CSARVQGRNEKLFF.

The chain recombines TRBV28 with TRBJ1-5; perhaps TRBD1 as D (5 bases). This CDR3 has 15 residues. V lost 5 bases and J 9 bases, leaving 20 bases between the germline ends. Germline assignment: CDR1 MDHEN and CDR2 SYDVKM. Written as DNA, the CDR3 is TGTGCCAGCAGTCCATCCCCCGGGACCGCACGGCCCCAGCATTTT. It is translated as CASSPSPGTARPQHF.

The chain joins TRBV3-1 to TRBJ2-4; 10 bases are a match to TRBD1. The end of the DNA fits TRBJ2-7 better, so the J call may be wrong. The V gene's germline CDR1 is LGHDT and CDR2 YNNKEL (reference sequence). The CDR3 extends over 15 amino acids. The CDR3 sequence: CASSQVGTGVGEQYF. CDR3 DNA: TGTGCCAGCAGCCAAGTTGGGACAGGGGTCGGCGAGCAGTACTTC.

The V and J genes are TRBV6-1 and TRBJ2-7, with D maybe TRBD2 (6 bases). CDR1 and CDR2 (germline): MNHNS, SASEGT. V gave up 7 bases and J gave up 1 base, with 14 bases separating them. This CDR3 has 14 residues. CDR3 nucleotide sequence: TGTGCCAGCACCCCATTCCGGGAGTCCTACGAGCAGTACTTC. It is translated as CASTPFRESYEQYF.

The chain combines TRBV24-1 with TRBJ2-3; D not certain. The CDR3 extends over 11 amino acids. Looked up from germline, CDR1 is KGHDR and CDR2 is SFDVKD. With 9 bases removed from V and 7 bases from J, the gap between germline ends came to 10 bases. The CDR3 DNA is TGTGCCACCTCGACTCATTATACGCAGTATTTT. As protein: CATSTHYTQYF.

This clonotype was seen a few times. The CDR3 DNA sequence: TGTGCCAGCAGCTTAGGCGGGAGGGCCTACAATGAGCAGTTCTTC. Translation: CASSLGGRAYNEQFF. The chain couples TRBV7-2 to TRBJ2-1; 9 nucleotides match TRBD2. The CDR3 is made up of 15 amino acids. Looked up from germline, CDR1 is SGHTA and CDR2 is FQGNSA. Trimming removed 1 base from V and 2 bases from J; junction bases left unmatched: 0. The variable domain in full, with the rest retrieved from reference TRBV7-2 and TRBJ2-1, is GAGVSQSPSNKVTEKGKDVELRCDPISGHTALYWYRQSLGQGLEFLIYFQGNSAPDKSGLPSDRFSAERTGGSVSTLTIQRTQQEDSAVYLCASSLGGRAYNEQFFGPGTRLTVL.